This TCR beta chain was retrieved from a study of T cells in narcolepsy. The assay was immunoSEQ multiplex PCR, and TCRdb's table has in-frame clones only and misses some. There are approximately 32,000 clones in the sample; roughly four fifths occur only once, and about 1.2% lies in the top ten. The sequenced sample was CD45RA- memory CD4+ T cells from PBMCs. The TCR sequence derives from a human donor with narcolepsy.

Here the CDR3 DNA reads TGTGCCAGCAGCTGGGGGAGGGCGTCGGCGTATAATTCACCCCTCCACTTT. This encodes CASSWGRASAYNSPLHF. This rearrangement joins TRBV7-9 to TRBJ1-6; D perhaps matches TRBD1 (5 bases). CDR3 length: 17 residues. Looked up from germline, CDR1 is SEHNR and CDR2 is FQNEAQ (reference sequence). Between the trimmed V and J ends, which lost 4 bases and 4 bases, there was a span of 17 bases.